This TCR beta chain is drawn from a study of T cells in Graves' hyperthyroidism and ophthalmopathy. This CDR3 is 12 amino acids long. V shed 0 bases and J shed 5 bases, with 8 bases lying between them. The V gene's germline CDR1 is SQVTM and CDR2 ANQGSEA. Study observations and caveats: Clonotypes that were expanded in thyroid above 0.001 mostly appeared in blood too.

A patient was excluded if there was uncontrolled infection, other autoimmune disease, pregnancy or lactation. RNA transcripts yielded amplified TCR beta CDR3 regions. HTBI primers were used for first-round RT-PCR of the TCR CDR3. One entry per CDR3 protein, called by TCRdb with MiXCR from the multiplex PCR reads. The data contain a few hundred thousand distinct CDR3 sequences, 35% to 55% of them singletons. To note about this clonotype: Its antigen remains unknown.

The sample was peripheral blood or thyroid tissue (not recorded which). This chain connects TRBV29-1 to TRBJ2-7, with unresolved D. This sequence originates from an adult woman with Graves' disease, either hyperthyroidism or ophthalmopathy (not recorded which). The CDR3 bases are TGCAGCGTTGAAGATCCAAGGGACGAGCAGTACTTC. Translation: CSVEDPRDEQYF.